The rows below give T cell receptor beta chains drawn from one sample of a study of CD8 T cells in ankylosing spondylitis. TCRdb re-called the 5' RACE reads with MiXCR, one entry per CDR3 protein. The repertoire holds approximately 300,000 distinct CDR3 sequences, with less than 10% as singletons. The sample consisted of blood, either unsorted or a sorted T cell fraction (not recorded which). All receptors derive from a male donor with ankylosing spondylitis. CDR3s include the opening cysteine and the closing phenylalanine or tryptophan. A D gene is named only where the DNA matches it firmly. Expanded clones are given a class, and other clones once, few, many or no size at all.

clone size | J gene | D gene | V gene | CDR3 DNA | CDR3 protein
- | TRBJ2-6 | - | TRBV30 | TGTGCCTGGAGGGCCCCCTTAGACTTCGCCGGGGCCAACGTCCTGACTTTC | CAWRAPLDFAGANVLTF
many | TRBJ2-2 | - | TRBV24-1 | TGTGCCACCAGTGACCCCCTCCCCTCGAACACCGGGGAGCTGTTTTTT | CATSDPLPSNTGELFF
- | TRBJ2-2 | - | TRBV4-3 | TGCGCCAGCAGCCAAGCCCACCGGGTTGACACCGGGGAGCTGTTTTTT | CASSQAHRVDTGELFF
- | TRBJ1-5 | - | TRBV19 | TGTGCCAGTAGTATAGCCCCTCCAGGTAATCAGCCCCAGCATTTT | CASSIAPPGNQPQHF
few | TRBJ2-7 | - | TRBV5-1 | TGCGCCAGCAGCTTTCAGGGCTCCGAGCAGTACTTC | CASSFQGSEQYF
many | TRBJ2-7 | TRBD1 | TRBV29-1 | TGCAGCGTTGCGGGGACAGACTACGAGCAGTACTTC | CSVAGTDYEQYF
few | TRBJ2-2 | TRBD2 | TRBV4-3 | TGCGCCAGCAGCCAAGACCTAGCGGGAGGAGACACCGGGGAGCTGTTTTTT | CASSQDLAGGDTGELFF
few | TRBJ2-1 | - | TRBV18 | TGTGCCAGCTCACCACAGATCGACAATGAGCAGTTCTTC | CASSPQIDNEQFF
- | TRBJ2-1 | TRBD2 | TRBV12-3/TRBV12-4 | TGTGCCAGCAGACGACTAGCGGGAGGGCCCAATGAGCAGTTCTTC | CASRRLAGGPNEQFF
few | TRBJ1-2 | - | TRBV4-1 | TGCGCCAGCAGCCAAGTCCACGGGATAGACACGGCTGGCTACACCTTC | CASSQVHGIDTAGYTF
few | TRBJ2-4 | TRBD2 | TRBV18 | TGTGCCAGCTCACCGGGACTAGACGGCATTCAGTACTTC | CASSPGLDGIQYF
- | TRBJ1-1 | - | TRBV2 | TGTGCCAGCGGTGGACGTTCAGGGGTTAGGACTGAAGCTTTCTTT | CASGGRSGVRTEAFF
many | TRBJ2-3 | - | TRBV12-3/TRBV12-4 | TGTGCCAGCAGTTTACTAGCAGGAGATACGCAGTATTTT | CASSLLAGDTQYF
- | TRBJ2-3 | TRBD2 | TRBV20-1 | TGCAGTGCCGGATTGGCGGGAGGGCCCACAGATACGCAGTATTTT | CSAGLAGGPTDTQYF
- | TRBJ1-1 | - | TRBV3-1 | TGTGCCAGCAGCCAAGATAGAGCAGCCCGCACTGAAGCTTTCTTT | CASSQDRAARTEAFF
- | TRBJ2-3 | TRBD2 | TRBV29-1 | TGCAGCGTTGTGCGGGAGGTAGGCACAGATACGCAGTATTTT | CSVVREVGTDTQYF
many | TRBJ2-3 | - | TRBV28 | TGTGCCAGCAGCGTCATAGGAGGAGATACGCAGTATTTT | CASSVIGGDTQYF
few | TRBJ2-1 | - | TRBV20-1 | TGCAGTGCTGGGGCCCGGCCTTACAATGAGCAGTTCTTC | CSAGARPYNEQFF
- | TRBJ2-1 | TRBD2 | TRBV28 | TGTGCCAGCAGTTCCCCGAGGGGAGCGGGAGGAGCGGCGGGGTCCTACAATGAGCAGTTCTTC | CASSSPRGAGGAAGSYNEQFF
few | TRBJ2-1 | - | TRBV18 | TGTGCCAGCTCACCAAGGGAGACTGCATCCAATGAGCAGTTCTTC | CASSPRETASNEQFF
many | TRBJ2-1 | TRBD2 | TRBV7-3 | TGTGCCAGCAGCTTACTTAGCGGGATCCCCCCCTACAATGAGCAGTTCTTC | CASSLLSGIPPYNEQFF
few | TRBJ2-7 | TRBD2 | TRBV28 | TGTGCCAGCAGGAGCGGGAGGGCCCTTTACGAGCAGTACTTC | CASRSGRALYEQYF
- | TRBJ2-3 | TRBD2 | TRBV29-1 | TGCAGCGTTCACCGAGGGCTAGCGGCAGATACGCAGTATTTT | CSVHRGLAADTQYF
many | TRBJ2-7 | TRBD2 | TRBV2 | TGTGCCAGCAGTGAAAGGACTAGCTCCTACGAGCAGTACTTC | CASSERTSSYEQYF
many | TRBJ2-2 | - | TRBV5-1 | TGCGCCAGCAGCCTACAGACAGTCACCGGGGAGCTGTTTTTT | CASSLQTVTGELFF
- | TRBJ2-5 | - | TRBV7-2 | TGTGCCAGCAGGCCGACAGGCGTAGAGACCCAGTACTTC | CASRPTGVETQYF
- | TRBJ2-7 | TRBD2 | TRBV7-9 | TGTGCCAGCAGCTTAGGACTAGCGGGAAACTACGAGCAGTACTTC | CASSLGLAGNYEQYF
- | TRBJ2-3 | TRBD2 | TRBV20-1 | TGCAGTTTAGGACTAGCGGGGAACACAGATACGCAGTATTTT | CSLGLAGNTDTQYF